Described below is a single T cell receptor beta chain sequence and its context. In the original workflow: Reference gene primer amplification gave nucleated cell count estimates. Sequencing used immunoSEQ multiplex PCR; TCRdb keeps in-frame clones, though not all of them. The DNA was the basis for D and trimming; V, J and clone size are from that table. The sample holds about 200,000 clones, 86% seen once. This sample was included in a study of blood T cell repertoires in COVID-19. The junction had 6 bases not matched to a gene; V was cut back by 3 bases and J by 12 bases. The CDR3 is 12 residues long. Per the germline V gene, CDR1 is MNHNS and CDR2 is SASEGT.

The receptor was isolated from a woman aged 25 to 39 who had been exposed to COVID-19. This chain links TRBV6-1 with TRBJ2-7; 9 positions match TRBD1. The sequencing input was PBMCs or T cells enriched from blood (not recorded which). CDR3 in DNA: TGTGCCAGCAGTGAGGGACAGGGACGTCGGTACTTC. It translates to CASSEGQGRRYF.